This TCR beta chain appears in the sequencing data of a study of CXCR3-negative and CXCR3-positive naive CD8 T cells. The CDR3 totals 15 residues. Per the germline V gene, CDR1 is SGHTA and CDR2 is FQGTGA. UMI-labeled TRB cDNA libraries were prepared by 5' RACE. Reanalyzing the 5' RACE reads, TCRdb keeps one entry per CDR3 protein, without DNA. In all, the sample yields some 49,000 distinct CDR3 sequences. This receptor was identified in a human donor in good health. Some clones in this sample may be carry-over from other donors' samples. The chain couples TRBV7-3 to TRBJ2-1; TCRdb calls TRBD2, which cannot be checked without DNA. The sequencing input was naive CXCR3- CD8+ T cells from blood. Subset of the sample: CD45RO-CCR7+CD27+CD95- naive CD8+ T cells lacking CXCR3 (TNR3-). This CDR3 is CASSPLSGGAGEQFF.